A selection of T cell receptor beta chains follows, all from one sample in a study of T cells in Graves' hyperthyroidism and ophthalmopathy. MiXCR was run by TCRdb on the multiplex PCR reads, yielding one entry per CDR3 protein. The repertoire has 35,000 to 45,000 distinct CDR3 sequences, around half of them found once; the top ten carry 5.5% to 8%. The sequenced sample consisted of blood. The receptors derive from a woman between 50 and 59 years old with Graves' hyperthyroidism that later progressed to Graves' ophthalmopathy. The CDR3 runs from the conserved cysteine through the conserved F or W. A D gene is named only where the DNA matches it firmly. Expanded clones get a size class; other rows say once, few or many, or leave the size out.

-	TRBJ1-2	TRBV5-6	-	CASSLVGRVDYGYTF	TGTGCCAGCAGCTTGGTAGGCAGGGTAGATTATGGCTACACCTTC
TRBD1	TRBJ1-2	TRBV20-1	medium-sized	CSARDRANYGYTF	TGCAGTGCAAGGGACAGAGCAAACTATGGCTACACCTTC
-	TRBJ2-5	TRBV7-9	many	CASSLAGDPGPQYF	TGTGCCAGCAGCTTAGCGGGGGACCCCGGGCCCCAGTACTTC
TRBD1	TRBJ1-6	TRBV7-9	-	CASTPGTGVSPLHF	TGTGCCAGCACCCCCGGGACAGGTGTCTCACCCCTCCACTTT
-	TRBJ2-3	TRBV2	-	CASRSLDTQYF	TGTGCCAGCAGGTCGCTAGATACGCAGTATTTT
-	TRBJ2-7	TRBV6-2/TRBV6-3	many	CASSRDTAPRPYEQYF	TGTGCCAGCAGTCGAGACACAGCCCCCCGACCATACGAGCAGTACTTC
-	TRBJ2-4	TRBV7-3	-	CASSFEQGGIQYF	TGTGCCAGCAGCTTCGAACAGGGTGGCATTCAGTACTTC
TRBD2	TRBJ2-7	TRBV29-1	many	CSVEDKTSGSWPYEQYF	TGCAGCGTTGAAGATAAGACTAGCGGGAGTTGGCCCTACGAGCAGTACTTC
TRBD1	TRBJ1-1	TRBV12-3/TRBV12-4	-	CATSRGKTTEAFF	TGTGCCACCTCCAGGGGGAAAACGACTGAAGCTTTCTTT
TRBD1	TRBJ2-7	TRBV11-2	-	CASSLRQGAGTGELYF	TGTGCCAGCAGCCTTCGACAGGGGGCGGGCACCGGGGAGCTGTACTTC
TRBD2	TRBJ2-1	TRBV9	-	CASSNSGTFNEQFF	TGTGCCAGCAGCAATAGCGGGACCTTCAATGAGCAGTTCTTC
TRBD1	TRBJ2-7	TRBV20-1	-	CSAPRTGEDLDYEQYF	TGCAGTGCACCAAGGACAGGGGAAGACTTGGACTACGAGCAGTACTTC
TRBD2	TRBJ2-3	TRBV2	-	CASSVTSGRGTQYF	TGTGCCAGCAGTGTCACTAGCGGGAGGGGTACGCAGTATTTT
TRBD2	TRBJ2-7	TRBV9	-	CASSSRTSGFYEQYF	TGTGCCAGCAGCTCGCGGACTAGCGGGTTCTACGAGCAGTACTTC
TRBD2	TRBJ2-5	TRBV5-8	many	CASSKGTSSLYQETQYF	TGTGCCAGCAGCAAAGGGACTAGCTCCCTGTACCAAGAGACCCAGTACTTC
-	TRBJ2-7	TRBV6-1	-	CASTSGRVSYEQYF	TGTGCCAGCACCTCGGGACGGGTCTCCTACGAGCAGTACTTC
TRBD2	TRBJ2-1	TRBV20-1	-	CSARAPVVSGGQGEQFF	TGCAGTGCTAGAGCTCCCGTTGTTAGCGGGGGTCAGGGTGAGCAGTTCTTC
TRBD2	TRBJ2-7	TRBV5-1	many	CASSLGGLAGDKQYF	TGCGCCAGCAGCTTGGGGGGACTAGCGGGAGACAAGCAGTACTTC
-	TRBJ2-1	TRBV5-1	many	CASSLPSGSYNEQFF	TGCGCCAGCAGCCTCCCGAGCGGTTCCTACAATGAGCAGTTCTTC
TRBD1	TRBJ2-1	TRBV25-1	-	CASSLGGDEQFF	TGTGCCAGCAGTTTAGGGGGCGACGAGCAGTTCTTC
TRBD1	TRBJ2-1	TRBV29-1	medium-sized	CSVVGTGDGNEQFF	TGCAGCGTTGTTGGGACAGGGGACGGCAATGAGCAGTTCTTC
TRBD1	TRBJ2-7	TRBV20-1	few	CSASPRDRGYEQYF	TGCAGTGCTAGCCCTCGGGACAGGGGCTACGAGCAGTACTTC
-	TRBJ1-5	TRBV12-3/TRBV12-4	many	CASSESQENQPQHF	TGTGCCAGCAGTGAATCACAGGAAAATCAGCCCCAGCATTTT
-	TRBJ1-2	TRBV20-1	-	CSAGTSGRADYGYTF	TGCAGTGCCGGAACTAGCGGGAGGGCCGACTATGGCTACACCTTC
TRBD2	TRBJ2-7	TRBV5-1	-	CASTRGGSITYEQYF	TGTGCCAGCACGCGGGGCGGGAGCATCACCTACGAGCAGTACTTC
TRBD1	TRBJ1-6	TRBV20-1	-	CSAEAGTDNSPLHF	TGCAGTGCGGAGGCCGGGACAGACAATTCACCCCTCCACTTT
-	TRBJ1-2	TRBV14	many	CASSPGFESGYTF	TGTGCCAGCAGCCCAGGGTTCGAGTCGGGCTACACCTTC
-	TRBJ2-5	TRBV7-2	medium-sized	CASSFGLRETQYF	TGTGCCAGCAGCTTTGGACTAAGAGAGACCCAGTACTTC
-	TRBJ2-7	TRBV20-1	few	CSARGVSPLEQYF	TGCAGTGCTAGAGGAGTCTCGCCTCTCGAGCAGTACTTC
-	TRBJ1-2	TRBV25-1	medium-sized	CASSEQALNYGYTF	TGTGCCAGCAGTGAACAGGCACTTAACTATGGCTACACCTTC